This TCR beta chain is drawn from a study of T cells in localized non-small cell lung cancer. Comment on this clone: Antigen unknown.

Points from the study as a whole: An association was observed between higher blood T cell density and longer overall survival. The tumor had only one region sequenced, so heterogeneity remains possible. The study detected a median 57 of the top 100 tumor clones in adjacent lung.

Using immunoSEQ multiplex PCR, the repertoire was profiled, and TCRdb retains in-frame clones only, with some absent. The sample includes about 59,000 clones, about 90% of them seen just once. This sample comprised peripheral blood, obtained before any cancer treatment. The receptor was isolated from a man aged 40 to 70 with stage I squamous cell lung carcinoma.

The CDR3 spells CASSLRDNQPQHF. The CDR3 nucleotides read TGTGCCAGCAGCCTCCGGGACAATCAGCCCCAGCATTTT. The chain has TRBV7-9 and TRBJ1-5; D is unresolved. CDR3 size: 13 residues. The germline V gene has CDR1 SEHNR and CDR2 FQNEAQ (reference sequence). V was pared by 5 bases and J by 3 bases, with 8 bases between.